The present T cell receptor (beta chain) was sequenced within a study of blood T cells in healthy people across ages. V was shortened by 6 bases and J by 6 bases, with 17 bases between the two germline ends. CDR3 length: 14 residues. Germline CDR1 reads WNHNN; CDR2 reads SYGVQD (reference sequence). There are a few counts of this clonotype. It was with a sample-barcoded 5' primer and a J-beta primer mix that a second PCR of about 6 to 12 cycles was run. TCRdb analysed the 5' RACE reads with MiXCR anew, one entry per CDR3 protein. Seen here are about 1.8 million distinct CDR3 sequences, less than 50% observed once, and the top ten hold more than 2%.

The V and J genes are TRBV10-1 and TRBJ1-2; possible D gene TRBD1, 6 bases. Material for sequencing was blood. The source is a middle-aged woman in good health. The DNA for the CDR3 is TGCGCCAGCAGGTTAGGCAGGGGTTTACATGGCTACACCTTC. Its translation is CASRLGRGLHGYTF.